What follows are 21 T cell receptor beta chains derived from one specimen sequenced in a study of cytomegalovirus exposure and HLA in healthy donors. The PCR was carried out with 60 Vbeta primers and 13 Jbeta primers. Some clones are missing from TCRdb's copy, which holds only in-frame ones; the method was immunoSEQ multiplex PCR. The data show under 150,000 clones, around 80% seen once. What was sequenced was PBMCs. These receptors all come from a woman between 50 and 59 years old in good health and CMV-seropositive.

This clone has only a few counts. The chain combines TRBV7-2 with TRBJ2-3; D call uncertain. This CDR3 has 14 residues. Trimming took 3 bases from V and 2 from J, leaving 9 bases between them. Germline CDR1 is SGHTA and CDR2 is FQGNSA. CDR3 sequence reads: CASSLNRNTDTQYF. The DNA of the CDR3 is TGTGCCAGCAGCTTGAACAGAAACACAGATACGCAGTATTTT.

CDR3 in amino acids: CASSTASGGAYEQFF. CDR3 sequence (DNA): TGTGCCAGTAGTACCGCTAGCGGGGGGGCCTATGAGCAGTTCTTC. The rearrangement uses TRBV19 and TRBJ2-1, with TRBD2 matching 12 bases. Germline V gene data show CDR1 as LNHDA and CDR2 as SQIVND (reference sequence). V lost 4 bases to trimming and J lost 8 bases; unmatched junction nucleotides: 6. The CDR3 extends over 15 amino acids.

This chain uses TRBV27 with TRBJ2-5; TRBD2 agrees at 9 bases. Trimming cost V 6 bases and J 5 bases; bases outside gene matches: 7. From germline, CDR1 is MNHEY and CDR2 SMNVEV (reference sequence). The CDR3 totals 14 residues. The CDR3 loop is CASRRGLASETQYF. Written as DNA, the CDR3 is TGTGCCAGCAGGCGAGGACTAGCGTCCGAGACCCAGTACTTC.

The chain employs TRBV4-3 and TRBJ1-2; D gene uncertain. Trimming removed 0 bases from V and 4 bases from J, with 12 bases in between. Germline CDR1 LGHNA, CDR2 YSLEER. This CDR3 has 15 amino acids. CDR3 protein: CASSQDPGELYGYTF. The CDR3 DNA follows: TGCGCCAGCAGCCAAGACCCCGGGGAACTCTATGGCTACACCTTC.

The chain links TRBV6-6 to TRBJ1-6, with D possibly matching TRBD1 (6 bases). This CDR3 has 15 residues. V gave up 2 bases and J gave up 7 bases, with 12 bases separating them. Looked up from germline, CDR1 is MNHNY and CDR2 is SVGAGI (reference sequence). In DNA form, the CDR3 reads TGTGCCAGCAGTTACCGCCAGGGGCACAATTCACCCCTCCACTTT. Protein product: CASSYRQGHNSPLHF.

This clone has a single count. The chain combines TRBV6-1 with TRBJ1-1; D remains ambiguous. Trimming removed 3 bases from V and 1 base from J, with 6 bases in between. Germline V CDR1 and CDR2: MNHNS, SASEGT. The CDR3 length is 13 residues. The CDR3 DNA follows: TGTGCCAGCAGTGAGCAGGCGAACACTGAAGCTTTCTTT. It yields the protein CASSEQANTEAFF.

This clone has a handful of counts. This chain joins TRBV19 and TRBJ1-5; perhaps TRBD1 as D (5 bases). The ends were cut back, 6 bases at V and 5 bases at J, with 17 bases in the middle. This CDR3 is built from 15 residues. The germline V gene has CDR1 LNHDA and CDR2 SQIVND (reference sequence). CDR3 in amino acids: CASRGRGREDQPQHF. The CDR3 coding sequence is TGTGCCAGTAGGGGAAGGGGAAGGGAGGATCAGCCCCAGCATTTT.

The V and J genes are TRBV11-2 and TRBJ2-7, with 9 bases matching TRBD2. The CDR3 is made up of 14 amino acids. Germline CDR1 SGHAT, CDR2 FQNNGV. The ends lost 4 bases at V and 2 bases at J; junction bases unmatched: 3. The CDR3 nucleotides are TGTGCCAGCAGCTGGGCGGGGGGGACCTACGAGCAGTACTTC. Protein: CASSWAGGTYEQYF.

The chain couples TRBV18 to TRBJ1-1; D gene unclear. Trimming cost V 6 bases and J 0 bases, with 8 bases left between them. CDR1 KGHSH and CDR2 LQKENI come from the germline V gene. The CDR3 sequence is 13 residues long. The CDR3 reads CASSPSVNTEAFF. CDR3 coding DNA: TGTGCCAGCTCCCCATCGGTGAACACTGAAGCTTTCTTT.

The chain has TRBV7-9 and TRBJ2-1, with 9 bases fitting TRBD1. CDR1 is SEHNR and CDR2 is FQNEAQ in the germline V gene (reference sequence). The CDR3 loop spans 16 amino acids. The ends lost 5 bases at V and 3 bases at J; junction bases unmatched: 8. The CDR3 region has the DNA TGTGCCAGCAGCCCTGGACAGGGGAATTTCTACAATGAGCAGTTCTTC. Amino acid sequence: CASSPGQGNFYNEQFF.

CDR3 amino acids: CASSLATNTEAFF. CDR3 nucleotides: TGTGCCAGCAGCTTGGCGACTAACACTGAAGCTTTCTTT. J is TRBJ1-1 and V is TRBV5-4; D gene unclear. V was pared by 0 bases and J by 2 bases, with 5 bases between. This CDR3 region has 13 residues. Looked up from germline, CDR1 is SGHNT and CDR2 is YYREEE (reference sequence). Together with reference TRBV5-4 and TRBJ1-1, the CDR3 gives the full variable domain: ETGVTQSPTHLIKTRGQQVTLRCSSQSGHNTVSWYQQALGQGPQFIFQYYREEENGRGNFPPRFSGLQFPNYSSELNVNALELDDSALYLCASSLATNTEAFFGQGTRLTVV.

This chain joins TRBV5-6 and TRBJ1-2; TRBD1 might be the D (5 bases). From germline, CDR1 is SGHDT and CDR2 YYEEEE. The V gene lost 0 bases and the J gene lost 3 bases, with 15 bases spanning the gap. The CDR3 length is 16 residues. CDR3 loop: CASSLGGGTDYYGYTF. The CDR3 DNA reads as TGTGCCAGCAGCTTGGGTGGAGGGACGGATTACTATGGCTACACCTTC.

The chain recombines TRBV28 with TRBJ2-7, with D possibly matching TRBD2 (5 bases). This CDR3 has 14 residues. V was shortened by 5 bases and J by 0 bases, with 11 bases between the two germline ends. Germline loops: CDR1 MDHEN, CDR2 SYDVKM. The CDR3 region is CASSSGGSSYEQYF. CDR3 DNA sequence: TGTGCCAGCAGTAGCGGTGGGAGCTCCTACGAGCAGTACTTC.

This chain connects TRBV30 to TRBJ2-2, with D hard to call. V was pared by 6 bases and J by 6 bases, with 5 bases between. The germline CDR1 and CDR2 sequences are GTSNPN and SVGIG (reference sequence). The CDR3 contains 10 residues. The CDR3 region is CACGAGELFF. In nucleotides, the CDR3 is TGTGCCTGTGGAGCCGGGGAGCTGTTTTTT.

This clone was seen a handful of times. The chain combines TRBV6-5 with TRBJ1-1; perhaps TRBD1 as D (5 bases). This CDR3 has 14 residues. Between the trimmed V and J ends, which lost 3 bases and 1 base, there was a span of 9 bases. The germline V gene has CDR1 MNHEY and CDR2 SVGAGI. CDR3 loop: CASSYDSKNTEAFF. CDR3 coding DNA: TGTGCCAGCAGTTATGACAGTAAGAACACTGAAGCTTTCTTT.

CDR3 bases: TGTGCCAGTAGCCTACAGGGGGCCCGCACAGATACGCAGTATTTT. Residues: CASSLQGARTDTQYF. The J gene is TRBJ2-3, the V gene TRBV19; 9 bases align to TRBD1. Germline V gene sequence: CDR1 LNHDA, CDR2 SQIVND (reference sequence). The V and J ends lost 6 bases and 1 base, in that order; junction bases with no gene match: 5. The CDR3 is 15 residues long.

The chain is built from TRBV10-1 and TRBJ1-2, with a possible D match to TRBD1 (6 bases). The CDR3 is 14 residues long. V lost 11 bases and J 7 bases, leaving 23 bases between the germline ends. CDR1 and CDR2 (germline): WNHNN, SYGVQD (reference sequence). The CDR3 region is CADLQQGFYPGYTF. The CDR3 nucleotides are TGCGCCGATCTACAACAGGGTTTTTACCCTGGCTACACCTTC.

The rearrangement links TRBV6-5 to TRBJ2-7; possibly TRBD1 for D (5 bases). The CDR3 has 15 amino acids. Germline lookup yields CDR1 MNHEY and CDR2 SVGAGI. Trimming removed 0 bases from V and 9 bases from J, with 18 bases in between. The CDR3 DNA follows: TGTGCCAGCAGTTACTCGTCGCAGGGTTCGTCGTGGCAGTACTTC. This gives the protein CASSYSSQGSSWQYF.

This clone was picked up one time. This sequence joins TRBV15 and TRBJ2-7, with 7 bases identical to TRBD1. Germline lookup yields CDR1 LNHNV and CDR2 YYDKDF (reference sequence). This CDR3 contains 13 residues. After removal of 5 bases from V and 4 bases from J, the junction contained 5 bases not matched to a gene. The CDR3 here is CATSDRERYEQYF. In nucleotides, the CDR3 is TGTGCCACCAGCGACAGGGAAAGATACGAGCAGTACTTC.

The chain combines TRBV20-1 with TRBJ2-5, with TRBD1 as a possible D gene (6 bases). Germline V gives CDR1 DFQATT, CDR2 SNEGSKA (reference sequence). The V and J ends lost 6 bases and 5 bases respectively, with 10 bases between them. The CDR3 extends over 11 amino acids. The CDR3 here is CSAGQRETQYF. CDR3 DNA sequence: TGCAGTGCCGGACAGCGGGAGACCCAGTACTTC.

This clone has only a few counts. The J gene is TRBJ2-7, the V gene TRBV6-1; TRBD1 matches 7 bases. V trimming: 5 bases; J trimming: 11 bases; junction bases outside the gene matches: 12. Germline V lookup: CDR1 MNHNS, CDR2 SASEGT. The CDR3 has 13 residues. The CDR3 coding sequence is TGTGCCAGCAGTTCTGGCCGCGCCAGGGGGAAGTACTTC. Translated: CASSSGRARGKYF.